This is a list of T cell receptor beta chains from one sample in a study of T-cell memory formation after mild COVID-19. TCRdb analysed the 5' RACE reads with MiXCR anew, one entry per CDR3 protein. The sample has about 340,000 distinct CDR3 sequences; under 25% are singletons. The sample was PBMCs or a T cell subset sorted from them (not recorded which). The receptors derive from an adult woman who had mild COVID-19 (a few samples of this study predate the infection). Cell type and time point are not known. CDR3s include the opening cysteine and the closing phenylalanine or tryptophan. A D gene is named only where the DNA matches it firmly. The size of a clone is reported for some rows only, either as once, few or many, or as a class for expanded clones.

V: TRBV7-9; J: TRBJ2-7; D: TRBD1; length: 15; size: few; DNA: TGTGCCAGCAGCTGGACAGGGGGTCGCTCCTACGAGCAGTACTTC; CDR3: CASSWTGGRSYEQYF
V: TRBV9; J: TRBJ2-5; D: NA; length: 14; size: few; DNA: TGTGCCAGCAGCGTGGACGGACGGGGAGAGACCCAGTACTTC; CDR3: CASSVDGRGETQYF
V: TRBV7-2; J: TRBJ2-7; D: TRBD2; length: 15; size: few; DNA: TGTGCCAGCAGCTTAGATATTAGCGGGCCATACGAGCAGTACTTC; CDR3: CASSLDISGPYEQYF
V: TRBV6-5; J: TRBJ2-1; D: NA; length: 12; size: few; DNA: TGTGCCAGCAGTTATTGGGGTAATGAGCAGTTCTTC; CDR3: CASSYWGNEQFF
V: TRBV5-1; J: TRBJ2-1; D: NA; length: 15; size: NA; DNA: TGCGCCAGCAGCTCGTTTGGGGGTACGGGCGGTGAGCAGTTCTTC; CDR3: CASSSFGGTGGEQFF
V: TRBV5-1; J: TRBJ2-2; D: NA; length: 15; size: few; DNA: TGCGCCAGCAGCTTGGATCGGGTTACCACCGGGGAGCTGTTTTTT; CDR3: CASSLDRVTTGELFF
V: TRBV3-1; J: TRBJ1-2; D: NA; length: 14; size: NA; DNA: TGTGCCAGCAGCCAAGATCTCACCCGCTATGGCTACACCTTC; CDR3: CASSQDLTRYGYTF
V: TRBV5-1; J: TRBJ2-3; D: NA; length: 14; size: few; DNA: TGCGCCAGCAGCCTAGACACCCCGGCAGATACGCAGTATTTT; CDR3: CASSLDTPADTQYF
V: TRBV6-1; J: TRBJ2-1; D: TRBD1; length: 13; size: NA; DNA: TGTGCCAGCGGGACAGGGACATACAATGAGCAGTTCTTC; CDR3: CASGTGTYNEQFF
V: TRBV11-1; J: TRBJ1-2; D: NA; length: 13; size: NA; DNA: TGTGCCAGCAGCCCAGAGGACAGTTATGGCTACACCTTC; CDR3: CASSPEDSYGYTF
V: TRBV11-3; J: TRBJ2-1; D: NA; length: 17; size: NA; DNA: TGTGCCAGCAGCCCGAACCCGAGGCGTGGAGCGGTCTATGAGCAGTTCTTC; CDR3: CASSPNPRRGAVYEQFF
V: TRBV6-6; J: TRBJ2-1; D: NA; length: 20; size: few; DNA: TGTGCCAGCAGTTACACCTCACGCGCCGCCGGGTCCCTAACAAGGAATGAGCAGTTCTTC; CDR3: CASSYTSRAAGSLTRNEQFF
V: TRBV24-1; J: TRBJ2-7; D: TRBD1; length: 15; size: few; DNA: TGTGCCACCAGCGCCGGGACAGGTGTCTCCTACGAGCAGTACTTC; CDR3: CATSAGTGVSYEQYF
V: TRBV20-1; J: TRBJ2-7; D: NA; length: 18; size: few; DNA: TGCAGTGCTAGAGCACGGGAACTCCGGGACTCGTTCTCCTACGAGCAGTACTTC; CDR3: CSARARELRDSFSYEQYF
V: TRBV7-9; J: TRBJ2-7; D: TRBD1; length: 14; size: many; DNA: TGTGCCAGCAGCCCGGGACAGGGGGTCTACGAGCAGTACTTC; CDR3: CASSPGQGVYEQYF
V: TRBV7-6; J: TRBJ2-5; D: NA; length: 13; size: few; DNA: TGTGCCAGCAGCGAGGACTGGGGGGAGACCCAGTACTTC; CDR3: CASSEDWGETQYF
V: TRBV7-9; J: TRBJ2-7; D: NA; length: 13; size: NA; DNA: TGTGCCAGCACCGGACCCCACAACTACGAGCAGTACTTC; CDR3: CASTGPHNYEQYF
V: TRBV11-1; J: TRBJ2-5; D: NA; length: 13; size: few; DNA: TGTGCCAGCAGCTTATTTCACCAAGAGACCCAGTACTTC; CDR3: CASSLFHQETQYF
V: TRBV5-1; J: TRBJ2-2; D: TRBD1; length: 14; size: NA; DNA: TGCGCCAGCGGACAGGGGGTAGACACCGGGGAGCTGTTTTTT; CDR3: CASGQGVDTGELFF
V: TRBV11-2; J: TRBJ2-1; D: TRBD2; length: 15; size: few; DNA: TGTGCCAGCAGCATCACTAGCGGGAGCTCCAATGAGCAGTTCTTC; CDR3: CASSITSGSSNEQFF
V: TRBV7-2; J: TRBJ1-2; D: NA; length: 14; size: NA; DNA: TGTGCCAGCAGCTTAGGGTCAGATTTATATGGCTACACCTTC; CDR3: CASSLGSDLYGYTF
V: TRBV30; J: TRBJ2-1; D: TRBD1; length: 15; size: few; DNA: TGTGCCTGGAGGGAAAGGGGGCGCGGCTACAATGAGCAGTTCTTC; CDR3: CAWRERGRGYNEQFF
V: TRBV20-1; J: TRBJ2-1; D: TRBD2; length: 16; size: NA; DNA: TGCAGTGCTAGAGATTGGGCTAGCGGGTCGAACAATGAGCAGTTCTTC; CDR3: CSARDWASGSNNEQFF
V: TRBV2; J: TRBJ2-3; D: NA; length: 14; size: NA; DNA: TGTGCCAGCAGTGTAGTTCTCAACACAGATACGCAGTATTTT; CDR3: CASSVVLNTDTQYF
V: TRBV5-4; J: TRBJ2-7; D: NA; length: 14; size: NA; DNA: TGTGCCAGCAGCTTCTACAGCAAGCGCTACGAGCAGTACTTC; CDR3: CASSFYSKRYEQYF
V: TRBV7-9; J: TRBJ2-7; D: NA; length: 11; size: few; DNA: TGTGCCAGCAGCTTACGTTCGGAGCAGTACTTC; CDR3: CASSLRSEQYF
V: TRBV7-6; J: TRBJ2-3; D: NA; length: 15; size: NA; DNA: TGTGCCAGCAGCGGGGGGATTCGCCGAGGGGATACGCAGTATTTT; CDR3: CASSGGIRRGDTQYF
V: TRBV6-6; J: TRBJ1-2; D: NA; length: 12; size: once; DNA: TGTGCCAGCAGTTATGACAACTATGGCTACACCTTC; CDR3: CASSYDNYGYTF
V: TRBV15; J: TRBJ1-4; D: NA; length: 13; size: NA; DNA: TGTGCCACCAGCCTCGACGTCAATGAAAAACTGTTTTTT; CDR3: CATSLDVNEKLFF
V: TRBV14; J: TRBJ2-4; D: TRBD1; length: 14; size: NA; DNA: TGTGCCAGCAGCCAAACAGGGGGAATGGACATTCAGTACTTC; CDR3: CASSQTGGMDIQYF
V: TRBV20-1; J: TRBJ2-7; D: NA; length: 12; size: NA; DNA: TGCAGTGCTAGAGACAGTGTCTACGAGCAGTACTTC; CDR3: CSARDSVYEQYF
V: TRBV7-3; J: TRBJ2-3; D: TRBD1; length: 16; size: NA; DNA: TGTGCCAGCAGCCGGAGGGACAGGGGTTCGTCGGATACGCAGTATTTT; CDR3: CASSRRDRGSSDTQYF
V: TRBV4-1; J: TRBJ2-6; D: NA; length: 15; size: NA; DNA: TGCGCCAGCAGCCAATTAGATCTAAGGGCCAACGTCCTGACTTTC; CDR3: CASSQLDLRANVLTF
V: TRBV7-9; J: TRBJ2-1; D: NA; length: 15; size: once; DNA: TGTGCCAGCAGCTCCCTATCCAATCTGATCTATGAGCAGTTCTTC; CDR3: CASSSLSNLIYEQFF
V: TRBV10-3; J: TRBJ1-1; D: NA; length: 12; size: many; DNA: TGTGCCATCAGAACGGGTAACACTGAAGCTTTCTTT; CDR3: CAIRTGNTEAFF
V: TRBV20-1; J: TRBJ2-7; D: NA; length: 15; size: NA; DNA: TGCAGTGCCGAAGACATCGGACAGCGCTCCTACGAGCAGTACTTC; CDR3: CSAEDIGQRSYEQYF
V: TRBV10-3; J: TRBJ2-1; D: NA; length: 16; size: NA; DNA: TGTGCCATCAGTAGGGGCGATCGGGGCGGCTACAATGAGCAGTTCTTC; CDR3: CAISRGDRGGYNEQFF
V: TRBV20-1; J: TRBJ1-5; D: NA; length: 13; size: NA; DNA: TGCAGTGCTAATCCCCCCGTTCAGAAGCCCCAGCATTTT; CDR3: CSANPPVQKPQHF
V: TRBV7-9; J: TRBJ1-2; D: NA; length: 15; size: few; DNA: TGTGCCAGCAACCCATCCGGGGATATTAACTATGGCTACACCTTC; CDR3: CASNPSGDINYGYTF
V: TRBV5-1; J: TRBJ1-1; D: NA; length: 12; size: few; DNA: TGCGCCAGCAGCGATTGGAACGGTGAAGCTTTCTTT; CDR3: CASSDWNGEAFF
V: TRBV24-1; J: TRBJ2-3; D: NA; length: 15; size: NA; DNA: TGTGCCACCAGTGTTGGAGCGCTCAACACAGATACGCAGTATTTT; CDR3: CATSVGALNTDTQYF
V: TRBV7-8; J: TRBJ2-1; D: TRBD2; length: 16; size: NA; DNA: TGTGCCAGCAGCCGTCTTGGGACTAGCTCCCAAGGGGGGCAGTTCTTC; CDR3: CASSRLGTSSQGGQFF
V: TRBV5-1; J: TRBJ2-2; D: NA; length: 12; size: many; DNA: TGCGCCAGCAGCTTGGAGGGCGGGGAGCTGTTTTTT; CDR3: CASSLEGGELFF
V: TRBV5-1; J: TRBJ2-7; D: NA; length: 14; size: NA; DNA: TGCGCCAGCAGCCTACTAAAAGAGGGAAGCGAGCAGTACTTC; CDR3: CASSLLKEGSEQYF
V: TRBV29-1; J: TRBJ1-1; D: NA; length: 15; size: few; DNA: TGCAGCGTTGAAAACCCCCGGGCAGGGTTTATTGAAGCTTTCTTT; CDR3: CSVENPRAGFIEAFF
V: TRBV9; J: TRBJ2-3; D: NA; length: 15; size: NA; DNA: TGTGCCAGCAGCGTAGAAGATAGCAGCACAGATACGCAGTATTTT; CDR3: CASSVEDSSTDTQYF
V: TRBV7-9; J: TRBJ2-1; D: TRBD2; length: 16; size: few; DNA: TGTGCCAGCAGCTTAGGGAGCGGGGTGTCCTACAATGAGCAGTTCTTC; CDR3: CASSLGSGVSYNEQFF
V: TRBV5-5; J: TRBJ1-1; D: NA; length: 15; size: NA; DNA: TGTGCCAGCAGCTTGGGCGGGGGAGGCAACACTGAAGCTTTCTTT; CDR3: CASSLGGGGNTEAFF
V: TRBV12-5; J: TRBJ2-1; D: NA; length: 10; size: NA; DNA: TGTGCTAGTGGCTCCCCGGAGCAGTTCTTC; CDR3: CASGSPEQFF
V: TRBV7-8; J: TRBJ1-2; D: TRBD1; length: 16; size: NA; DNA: TGTGCCAGCAGCTTCAGGACAGGGGGCGACAACTATGGCTACACCTTC; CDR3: CASSFRTGGDNYGYTF
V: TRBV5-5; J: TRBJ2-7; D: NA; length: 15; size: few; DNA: TGTGCCAGCAGCTTGAGGTTTCTGGATTCCTCCGAGCAGTACTTC; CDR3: CASSLRFLDSSEQYF
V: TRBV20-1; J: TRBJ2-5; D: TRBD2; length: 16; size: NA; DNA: TGCAGTGCTAGACAAAGGGGACTATCGGTCCAAGAGACCCAGTACTTC; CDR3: CSARQRGLSVQETQYF
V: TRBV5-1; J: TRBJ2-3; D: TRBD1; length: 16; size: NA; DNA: TGCGCCAGCAGCAACGGACAGGGGACGGGGGCAGATACGCAGTATTTT; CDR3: CASSNGQGTGADTQYF
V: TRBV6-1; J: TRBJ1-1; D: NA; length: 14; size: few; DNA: TGTGCCAGCAGTGATCTCTCGGCTAACACTGAAGCTTTCTTT; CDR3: CASSDLSANTEAFF
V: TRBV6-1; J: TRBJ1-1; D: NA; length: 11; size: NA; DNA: TGTGCCAGCAGATGGAACACTGAAGCTTTCTTT; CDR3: CASRWNTEAFF
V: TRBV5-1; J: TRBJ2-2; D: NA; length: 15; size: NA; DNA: TGCGCCAGCAGCTTGGCTCAGGCTGAGACCGGGGAGCTGTTTTTT; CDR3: CASSLAQAETGELFF
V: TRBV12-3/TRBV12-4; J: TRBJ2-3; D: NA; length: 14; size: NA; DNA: TGTGCCAGCAGTACGGCCCAGCCGGGGAGGACGCAGTATTTT; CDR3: CASSTAQPGRTQYF
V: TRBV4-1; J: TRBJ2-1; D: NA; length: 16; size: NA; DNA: TGCGCCAGCAGCTCTGACGTAGGTAGCGGGACAGGTGAGCAGTTCTTC; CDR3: CASSSDVGSGTGEQFF
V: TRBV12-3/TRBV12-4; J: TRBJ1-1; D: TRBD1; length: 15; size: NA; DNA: TGTGCCAGCAGTTTAGCTAACAGGGGGAACACTGAAGCTTTCTTT; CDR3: CASSLANRGNTEAFF
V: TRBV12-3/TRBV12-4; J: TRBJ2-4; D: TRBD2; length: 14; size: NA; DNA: TGTGCCAGCAGTCCAGGACTAGCGAATACCATTCAGTACTTC; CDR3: CASSPGLANTIQYF